This T cell receptor (beta chain) was recovered during a study of blood T cells in healthy people across ages. Trimming at V came to 8 bases and at J to 3 bases, leaving 5 bases not matched to a gene. CDR3 length: 12 residues. The V gene's germline CDR1 is DFQATT and CDR2 SNEGSKA (reference sequence). The donors, healthy Caucasians from Russia, were aged roughly 6 to 100. It was with a sample-barcoded 5' primer and a J-beta primer mix that a second PCR of roughly 7 to 12 cycles was run. TCRdb reanalysed the 5' RACE reads using MiXCR and keeps one entry per CDR3 protein. The sample holds about a million distinct CDR3 sequences, 45% to 60% seen once.

Sequenced input: blood. The gene calls are TRBV20-1 and TRBJ2-3; the match to TRBD1 covers 7 bases. The receptor comes from an older woman in good health. The CDR3 DNA reads as TGCAGTCCATCAGGGGGTACAGATACGCAGTATTTT. Translating gives CSPSGGTDTQYF.